This T cell receptor (beta chain) was sequenced for a study of T cell responses to AZD1222 COVID-19 vaccine. Study conclusions and caveats: Spike-wide coverage was observed for vaccine-associated CD4 TCRs, with dominant responses at 160-218 and 743-854. Repertoires were collected only later (after the peak T cell response had occurred).

On this clone itself: Antigen specificity is unknown.

From germline, CDR1 is SGDLS and CDR2 YYNGEE. This CDR3 spans 15 amino acids. V was clipped by 5 bases and J by 7 bases; unmatched bases: 13. Data came from immunoSEQ multiplex PCR; TCRdb stores just in-frame clones and leaves some out. The table has about 120,000 clones, roughly nine tenths seen once; the top ten hold less than 3.5%. The chain is built from TRBV9 and TRBJ1-2; 8 nucleotides line up with TRBD1. The source of this sequence is an adult in good health. The sequences come from peripheral blood, collected on day 0 of AZD1222 vaccination. CDR3 DNA sequence: TGTGCCAGCAGTAGTCGTCAGGACAGGGTTCCTGGCTACACCTTC. As protein: CASSSRQDRVPGYTF.